The sequence of this T cell receptor beta chain was determined in a study of T cell repertoires in cytomegalovirus infection. About the study: CMV infection plus the matching HLA type was flagged by public TCR beta signatures.

The study's findings and limits: What dominated the ex vivo response were HLA-C-restricted CMV-specific TCR beta clonotypes. The cumulative frequency of public TCR beta families distinguished individuals who carried CMV together with the relevant HLA.

To note about this clonotype: Its target is unknown.

TCRdb reprocessed the reads via MiXCR and lists one record per CDR3 protein. The sample consists of some 300,000 distinct CDR3 sequences, 17% of them appearing once. Germline values: CDR1 SQVTM, CDR2 ANQGSEA. The CDR3 is made up of 13 amino acids. Between the trimmed V and J ends, which lost 2 bases and 2 bases, there was a span of 6 bases. This chain connects TRBV29-1 to TRBJ1-4; the D is unclear. This TCR derives from a human donor in good health (CMV status not recorded). Some clones in this sample may be carry-over from other donors' samples. The sequenced sample was PBMCs. The DNA of the CDR3 is TGCAGCGTTGAAATGGCTACTAATGAAAAACTGTTTTTT. This sequence encodes CSVEMATNEKLFF.